The sequence of this T cell receptor (beta chain) was determined in a study of blood T cell repertoires in COVID-19. Study-wide context: Some COVID-19 samples were acute and others convalescent; all came from the United States, Italy and Spain. In each case, the material was cDNA or gDNA derived from T cells, B-cell-depleted T cells, or PBMCs.

This CDR3 spans 16 amino acids. Germline-derived CDR1 and CDR2 are SGHRS and YFSETQ. Trimming took 1 base from V and 5 from J; bases not matched to a gene: 4. Clones were read by immunoSEQ multiplex PCR, and TCRdb kept only the in-frame ones, dropping some. The sample includes roughly 150,000 clones, roughly 83% seen only once; the top ten take 9.1%. This rearrangement joins TRBV5-1 to TRBJ2-2; 11 bases are shared with TRBD1. Sequencing was performed on peripheral blood. This clonotype was sampled from a woman aged 80 or older with active or convalescent COVID-19. The CDR3 DNA reads TGCGCCAGCAGCTTGCAGGACAGGGGGCTGACCGGGGAGCTGTTTTTT. Its translation is CASSLQDRGLTGELFF.